These 27 T cell receptor beta chains share one sample of origin, sequenced in a study of identical twins (dated by TCRdb to the mid-2010s). Libraries were prepared through 5' RACE. The data were produced on an Illumina HiSeq 2000. TCRdb reprocessed the public reads (quality trimming at Q25 with fastp, clone calling with MiXCR) and kept in-frame beta chains. One record per CDR3 amino acid sequence lists the most common genes and DNA. The sample records about 720,000 distinct CDR3 sequences, around a sixth of which are singletons. The ten most abundant clones make up about 12% of the sample. This same sample was also part of a study on T cells expressing NK-cell markers.

Source material: PBMCs. The origin of the receptors is a woman between 18 and 29 years old in good health.

The chain carries TRBV9 and TRBJ1-2; 9 bases line up with TRBD1. CDR3 length: 15 residues. Germline V gives CDR1 SGDLS, CDR2 YYNGEE. Trimming removed 4 bases from V and 3 bases from J; junction bases left unmatched: 7. The CDR3 nucleotides are TGTGCCAGCAGCACCGGCGGACAGGGGTACTATGGCTACACCTTC. This sequence encodes CASSTGGQGYYGYTF.

This clonotype was found many times. The genes are TRBV12-3 or TRBV12-4 and TRBJ2-3; D may correspond to TRBD1 or TRBD2 (5 bases each). V was trimmed by 2 bases and J by 6 bases, leaving 12 bases between them. This CDR3 spans 14 amino acids. CDR3 DNA: TGTGCCAGCAGTTTAAAGGGGAGTTACGATACGCAGTATTTT. This translates into CASSLKGSYDTQYF.

This clonotype has just a few counts. This chain links TRBV7-2 with TRBJ2-4; perhaps TRBD1 as D (6 bases). The CDR3 sequence is 13 residues long. Per germline, CDR1 SGHTA and CDR2 FQGNSA. Trimming removed 5 bases at V and 9 bases at J, with 14 bases between. The CDR3 DNA reads TGTGCCAGCAGCGACACAGGGCGGACCATTCAGTACTTC. Translation: CASSDTGRTIQYF. Complete variable domain (other parts from reference TRBV7-2 and TRBJ2-4): GAGVSQSPSNKVTEKGKDVELRCDPISGHTALYWYRQSLGQGLEFLIYFQGNSAPDKSGLPSDRFSAERTGGSVSTLTIQRTQQEDSAVYLCASSDTGRTIQYFGAGTRLSVL.

This clonotype was picked up a small number of times. The chain combines TRBV3-1 with TRBJ2-2; 12 nucleotides align to TRBD2. This CDR3 spans 16 amino acids. Germline CDR1 reads LGHDT; CDR2 reads YNNKEL (reference sequence). J lost 3 bases, V lost 3 bases, and 2 bases had no gene match. The CDR3 coding sequence is TGTGCCAGCAGCCATACTAGCGGGAGGTACACCGGGGAGCTGTTTTTT. This encodes CASSHTSGRYTGELFF.

This sequence joins TRBV6-2 or TRBV6-3 and TRBJ2-7; D unresolved. V was cut by 2 bases and J by 5 bases, with 10 bases left in between. Per germline, CDR1 MNHEY and CDR2 SVGEGT. This CDR3 is built from 13 residues. CDR3 sequence reads: CASSYVPADEQYF. DNA for the CDR3: TGTGCCAGCAGTTACGTTCCGGCGGACGAGCAGTACTTC.

This clonotype occurred a few times. The chain uses TRBV12-3 or TRBV12-4 and TRBJ2-7, with TRBD2 matching 7 bases. CDR3 length: 11 amino acids. Losses at the gene ends were 6 bases for V and 7 bases for J; bases not matched to a gene: 3. DNA for the CDR3: TGTGCCAGCAGAGGGACTACGGAGCAGTACTTC. It specifies CASRGTTEQYF.

J is TRBJ2-1 and V is TRBV4-1; the D is unclear. Between the trimmed V and J ends, which lost 4 bases and 8 bases, there was a span of 12 bases. Germline loops: CDR1 MGHRA, CDR2 YSYEKL. The CDR3 spans 13 residues. In DNA form, the CDR3 reads TGCGCCAGCAGCCTGACTCCCATTGATGAGCAGTTCTTC. Translation: CASSLTPIDEQFF.

There are a few counts of this clonotype. This chain uses TRBV6-1 with TRBJ1-3; the D gene is possibly TRBD1 (6 bases). CDR3 length: 14 amino acids. The germline gives CDR1 MNHNS, CDR2 SASEGT. Deletions cut 5 bases from V and 3 bases from J, with 11 bases between. CDR3 in DNA: TGTGCCAGCAGTATAACAGGGTTTGGAAACACCATATATTTT. Amino acids: CASSITGFGNTIYF.

In this sample, this clonotype turned up a few times. The chain couples TRBV6-1 to TRBJ2-5, with a tentative D call TRBD2 (6 bases). There are 16 residues in the CDR3. Germline V gives CDR1 MNHNS, CDR2 SASEGT. The germline V and J ends were trimmed by 7 bases and 3 bases, with 21 bases remaining between them. In DNA, the CDR3 is TGTGCCAGCAACTCTCTGGGACTTCCTACAGAAGAGACCCAGTACTTC. It translates to CASNSLGLPTEETQYF.

The CDR3 nucleotides are TGTGCCAGCAGCACCCCGGGTCACTCTGGGGCCAACGTCCTGACTTTC. This sequence encodes CASSTPGHSGANVLTF. V gene TRBV7-6 combines with J gene TRBJ2-6, with D unclear. CDR1 and CDR2 from the germline V gene are SGHVS and FNYEAQ. The CDR3 totals 16 residues. Trimming took 5 bases from V and 0 from J, leaving 11 bases between them.

This clonotype was counted many times. The chain is built from TRBV12-3 or TRBV12-4 and TRBJ2-5; unclear D gene. V was clipped by 8 bases and J by 4 bases, with 20 bases between them. The CDR3 is made up of 15 amino acids. The chain's CDR3 is CASAKSNGFRETQYF. The CDR3 region has the DNA TGTGCCAGCGCAAAGTCGAATGGGTTTAGAGAGACCCAGTACTTC.

The chain employs TRBV7-2 and TRBJ2-3; D is undetermined. CDR3 size: 15 residues. Germline V gene data show CDR1 as SGHTA and CDR2 as FQGNSA. V lost 1 base and J 4 bases, leaving 12 bases between the germline ends. Here the CDR3 reads CASSLVIVTADTQYF. For the CDR3, the DNA is TGTGCCAGCAGCTTAGTGATCGTCACGGCAGATACGCAGTATTTT.

The V and J genes are TRBV5-1 and TRBJ2-5; D not certain. Between the trimmed V and J ends, which lost 4 bases and 5 bases, there was a span of 15 bases. This CDR3 region has 14 residues. Germline CDR1 is SGHRS and CDR2 is YFSETQ. As DNA, the CDR3 is TGCGCCAGCAGCCAATCGGTGGAACGGGAGACCCAGTACTTC. It is translated as CASSQSVERETQYF.

The rearrangement joins TRBV5-1 to TRBJ2-7, with 11 nucleotides matching TRBD2. Germline lookup yields CDR1 SGHRS and CDR2 YFSETQ. This CDR3 region has 14 residues. V dropped 3 bases and J dropped 6; count of bases not matched to a gene: 5. In DNA form, the CDR3 reads TGCGCCAGCAGCTCCGTAGCGGGAGGGCGCGAGCAGTACTTC. Translating gives CASSSVAGGREQYF. The full variable domain, completed using reference TRBV5-1 and TRBJ2-7, is KAGVTQTPRYLIKTRGQQVTLSCSPISGHRSVSWYQQTPGQGLQFLFEYFSETQRNKGNFPGRFSGRQFSNSRSEMNVSTLELGDSALYLCASSSVAGGREQYFGPGTRLTVT.

This clonotype was recorded at least ten times. J is TRBJ2-2 and V is TRBV5-1; D ambiguous. The CDR3 extends over 13 amino acids. CDR1 is SGHRS and CDR2 is YFSETQ in the germline V gene. The V end lost 2 bases, the J end lost 8 bases, and 10 bases lay between the germline ends. CDR3 protein: CASSFVVTGELFF. The CDR3 DNA follows: TGCGCCAGCAGCTTCGTCGTCACTGGGGAGCTGTTTTTT.

This clonotype was picked up many times. The chain combines TRBV6-4 with TRBJ2-3; TRBD2 matches at 13 bases. V shed 7 bases and J 0 bases; nucleotides not matched to a gene: 19. This CDR3 region has 21 residues. The germline V gene encodes CDR1 MRHNA and CDR2 SNTAGT. The CDR3, as DNA: TGTGCCAGCAAAAGGACGCACGGGACTAGCGGGAAGAGCTACAGCACAGATACGCAGTATTTT. It codes for CASKRTHGTSGKSYSTDTQYF.

This clonotype has just a few counts. The chain combines TRBV10-3 with TRBJ2-2; weak D call: TRBD1 (5 bases). Germline CDR1 ENHRY, CDR2 SYGVKD. Between the trimmed V and J ends, which lost 6 bases and 1 base, there was a span of 15 bases. CDR3 length equals 16 residues. This CDR3 reads CAIRPLRQRNTGELFF. As DNA, the CDR3 is TGTGCCATCAGACCTCTCAGACAGAGGAACACCGGGGAGCTGTTTTTT.

Comment on this clonotype: A junction boundary mismatches the germline segment, possibly from a read error. The CDR3 nucleotides read TGTGCTAGCAGCTTAAGGCCTAGCGGGGGTGTGAACACCGGGGAGCTGTTTTTT. Protein sequence: CASSLRPSGGVNTGELFF. This chain links TRBV7-7 with TRBJ2-2, with 10 bases aligning to TRBD2. Per the germline V gene, CDR1 is SSHAT and CDR2 is FNYEAQ (reference sequence). This CDR3 region has 18 residues.

In DNA form, the CDR3 reads TGTGCCAGCAGTTACCGTCTGAACACAGATACGCAGTATTTT. Its translation is CASSYRLNTDTQYF. The rearrangement uses TRBV6-2 or TRBV6-3 and TRBJ2-3; D is unclear. CDR1 is MNHEY, CDR2 SVGEGT, per germline. Trimming cost V 2 bases and J 2 bases, with 8 bases left between them. The CDR3 has 14 amino acids.

This clonotype was recorded many times. This sequence joins TRBV6-6 and TRBJ2-5; D unresolved. CDR3 length equals 13 residues. The germline V gene has CDR1 MNHNY and CDR2 SVGAGI (reference sequence). V gave up 6 bases and J gave up 5 bases, with 13 bases separating them. CDR3 nucleotide sequence: TGTGCCAGCAGAAGACGAGTCGAGGAGACCCAGTACTTC. This sequence encodes CASRRRVEETQYF.

Only a few counts were recorded for this clonotype. This chain uses TRBV15 with TRBJ2-7, with no clear D. V lost 0 bases to trimming and J lost 6 bases, with 9 bases between them. This CDR3 contains 13 residues. Germline lookup yields CDR1 LNHNV and CDR2 YYDKDF (reference sequence). The CDR3 is CATSRDMVPEQYF. The CDR3 DNA follows: TGTGCCACCAGCAGAGATATGGTGCCCGAGCAGTACTTC.

The J gene is TRBJ2-7, the V gene TRBV18; perhaps TRBD1 as D (5 bases). This CDR3 comprises 13 residues. Germline V CDR1 and CDR2: KGHSH, LQKENI. V lost 1 base, J lost 7 bases, and 11 bases lay in between. The CDR3 DNA reads TGTGCCAGCTCACCACACAGGAGAGAGGAGCAGTACTTC. Protein product: CASSPHRREEQYF.

In this sample, this clonotype turned up a few times. V gene TRBV24-1 combines with J gene TRBJ2-1; 8 bases map to TRBD1. The CDR3 length is 16 residues. Looked up from germline, CDR1 is KGHDR and CDR2 is SFDVKD. J gave up 10 bases and V 3 bases, and 13 bases lay outside the gene matches. CDR3 loop: CATSDPDRAFSGEQFF. CDR3 in DNA: TGTGCCACCAGTGATCCGGACAGGGCCTTCTCAGGGGAGCAGTTCTTC.

This clonotype was recorded a few times. The rearrangement links TRBV13 to TRBJ2-7; 10 bases line up with TRBD2. The germline CDR1 and CDR2 sequences are PRHDT and FYEKMQ (reference sequence). There are 15 residues in the CDR3. After removal of 5 bases from V and 5 bases from J, the junction contained 9 bases not matched to a gene. The CDR3 DNA is TGTGCCAGCAGCCCTCCACTAGCGGGGTTCGACGAGCAGTACTTC. It codes for CASSPPLAGFDEQYF. The variable domain in full, with the rest retrieved from reference TRBV13 and TRBJ2-7, is AAGVIQSPRHLIKEKRETATLKCYPIPRHDTVYWYQQGPGQDPQFLISFYEKMQSDKGSIPDRFSAQQFSDYHSELNMSSLELGDSALYFCASSPPLAGFDEQYFGPGTRLTVT.

This clonotype was seen a few times. The chain employs TRBV3-1 and TRBJ1-2; D is undetermined. CDR1 LGHDT and CDR2 YNNKEL come from the germline V gene (reference sequence). The CDR3 runs to 14 residues. V lost 6 bases to trimming and J lost 1 base, with 12 bases between them. CDR3: CASSLDGRNYGYTF. In DNA, the CDR3 is TGTGCCAGCAGTCTGGACGGACGTAACTATGGCTACACCTTC.

The rearrangement joins TRBV7-2 to TRBJ2-5; 10 bases map to TRBD2. The junction had 7 bases not matched to a gene; V was cut back by 1 base and J by 8 bases. The CDR3 is 15 residues long. CDR1 SGHTA and CDR2 FQGNSA come from the germline V gene. CDR3 nucleotides: TGTGCCAGCAGCTTAGTAGCGGGGGGTGCGGCAACCCAGTACTTC. Its protein product is CASSLVAGGAATQYF.

The V call is TRBV18, the J call TRBJ2-6; maybe TRBD2 (6 bases). The germline V gene has CDR1 KGHSH and CDR2 LQKENI. The CDR3 sequence is 16 residues long. The ends were cut back, 4 bases at V and 3 bases at J, with 13 bases in the middle. The CDR3 region has the DNA TGTGCCAGCTCACTAAACCGGAGGGGTGGGGCCAACGTCCTGACTTTC. The encoded protein is CASSLNRRGGANVLTF.